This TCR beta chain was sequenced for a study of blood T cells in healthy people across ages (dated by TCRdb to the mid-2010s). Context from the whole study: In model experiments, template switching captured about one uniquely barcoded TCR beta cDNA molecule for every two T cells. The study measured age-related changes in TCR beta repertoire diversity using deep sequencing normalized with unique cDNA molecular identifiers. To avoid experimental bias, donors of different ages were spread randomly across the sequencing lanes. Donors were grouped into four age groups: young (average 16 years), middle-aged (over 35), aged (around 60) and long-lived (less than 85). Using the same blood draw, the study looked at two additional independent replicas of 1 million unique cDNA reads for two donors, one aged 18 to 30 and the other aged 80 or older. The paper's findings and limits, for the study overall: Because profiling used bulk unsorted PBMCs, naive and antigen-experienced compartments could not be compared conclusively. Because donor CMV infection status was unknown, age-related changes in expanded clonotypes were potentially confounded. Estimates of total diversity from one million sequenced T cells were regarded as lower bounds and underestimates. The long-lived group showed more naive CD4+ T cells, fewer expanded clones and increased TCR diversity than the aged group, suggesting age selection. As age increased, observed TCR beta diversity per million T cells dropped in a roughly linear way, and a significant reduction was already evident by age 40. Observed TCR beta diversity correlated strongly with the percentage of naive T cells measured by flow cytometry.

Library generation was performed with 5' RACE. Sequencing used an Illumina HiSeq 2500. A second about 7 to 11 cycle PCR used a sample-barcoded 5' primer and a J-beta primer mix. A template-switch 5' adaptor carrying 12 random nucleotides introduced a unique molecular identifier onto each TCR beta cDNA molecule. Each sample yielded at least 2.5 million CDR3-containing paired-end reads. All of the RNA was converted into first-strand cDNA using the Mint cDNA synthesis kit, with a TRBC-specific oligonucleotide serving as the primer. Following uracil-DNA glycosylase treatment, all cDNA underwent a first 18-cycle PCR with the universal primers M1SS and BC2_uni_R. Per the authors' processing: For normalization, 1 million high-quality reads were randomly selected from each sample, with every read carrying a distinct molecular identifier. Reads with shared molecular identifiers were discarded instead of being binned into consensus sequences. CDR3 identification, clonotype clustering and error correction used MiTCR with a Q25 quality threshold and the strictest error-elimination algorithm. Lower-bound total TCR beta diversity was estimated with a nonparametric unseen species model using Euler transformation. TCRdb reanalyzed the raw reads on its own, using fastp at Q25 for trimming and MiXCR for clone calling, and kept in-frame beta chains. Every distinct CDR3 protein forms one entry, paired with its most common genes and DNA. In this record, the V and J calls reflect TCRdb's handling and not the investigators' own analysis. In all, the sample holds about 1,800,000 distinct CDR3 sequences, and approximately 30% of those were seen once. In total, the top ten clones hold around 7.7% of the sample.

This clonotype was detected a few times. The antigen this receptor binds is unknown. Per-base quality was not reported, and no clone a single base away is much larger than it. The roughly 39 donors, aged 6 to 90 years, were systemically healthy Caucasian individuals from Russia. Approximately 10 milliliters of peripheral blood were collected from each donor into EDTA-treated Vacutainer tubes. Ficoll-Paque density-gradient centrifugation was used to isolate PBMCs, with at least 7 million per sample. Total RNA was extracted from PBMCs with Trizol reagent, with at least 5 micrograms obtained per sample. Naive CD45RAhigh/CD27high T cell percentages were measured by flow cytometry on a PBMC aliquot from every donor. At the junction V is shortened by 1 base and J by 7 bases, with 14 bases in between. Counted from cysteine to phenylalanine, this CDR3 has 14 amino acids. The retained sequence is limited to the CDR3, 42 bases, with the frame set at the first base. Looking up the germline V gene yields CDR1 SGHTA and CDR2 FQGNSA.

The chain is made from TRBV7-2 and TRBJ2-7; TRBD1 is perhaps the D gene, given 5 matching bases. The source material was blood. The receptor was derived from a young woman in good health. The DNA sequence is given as TGTGCCAGCAGCTTAGGTGGACAAAGGTGGGAGCAGTACTTC. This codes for CASSLGGQRWEQYF.